Described below is a single T cell receptor (beta chain) sequence and its context. This clonotype was observed a few times. It lacks a known antigen. Base qualities are missing; no much larger clone stands one base away. The receptor library was made with 5' RACE. The reads were generated on an Illumina HiSeq 2000. Template switching introduced a universal primer binding site; the final cDNA contained a unique molecular identifier, enabling accurate counting of TCR cDNA molecules. First-strand cDNA for TCR alpha and beta chains was synthesized from specific primers in the conserved constant-segment region. To control for contamination, every cDNA library carried two barcodes: a SMART-Mk sample barcode plus Illumina barcodes. TruSeq adapter sequences, together with Illumina sample barcodes, were added in two successive PCR steps. The TCR alpha and beta cDNA libraries were sequenced on the Illumina HiSeq platform using custom primers. For the original study's pipeline: Raw reads were processed with MiGEC to extract unique molecular identifiers, and MiXCR was used to determine CDR3 positions. For each individual, recombination models were inferred using an EM algorithm with the repgenHMM and IGoR tools. The analysis of shared clonotypes was done with the tcR package in R, with sharing normalized by the product of cloneset sizes. To study raw recombination free of thymic and clonal selection effects, out-of-frame nonproductive sequences were analyzed. The raw public reads went through TCRdb reprocessing: fastp at Q25, MiXCR clone calling, in-frame beta chains kept. Identical CDR3 proteins give one entry, which carries the most common genes and DNA. TCRdb's processing, not the authors', yielded these V and J calls. This sample lists 550,000 to 700,000 distinct CDR3 sequences; approximately 9.6% were detected once. The ten largest clones represent roughly 3% of the sample.

Only healthy Caucasian donors were included. The twin cohort consisted of three pairs of female monozygotic twins, all aged roughly 18 to 29 years. Peripheral blood mononuclear cells were the source from which RNA for the TCR libraries was isolated. This record comes from a study of identical twins (TCRdb year 2016). General notes on the study: To test whether fetal clonotypes persist, this study deep-sequenced TCR alpha and beta repertoires from monozygotic twins, from unrelated adults of various ages, and from cord blood. Replicate twin experiments were performed at different times using different library preparation protocols to rule out contamination. Summary of the overall study and its limitations: Fewer insertions were carried by abundant cord blood beta clonotypes; a weaker similar trend was observed in young adult naive repertoires, while no such trend was observed in memory repertoires. In monozygotic twins, recombination models systematically underestimated out-of-frame TCR alpha sharing, but the models matched the sharing seen between unrelated individuals. Because the same donors could not be followed over many years, conclusions were based on cross-sectional statistical analysis. In beta out-of-frame sequences, excess twin sharing was weaker, because having fewer shared sequences lowered the signal-to-noise ratio. Compared with coincidental sharing between unrelated individuals, an excess of low generation-probability sequences was observed among out-of-frame TCR alpha sequences shared between twins. Invariant T cells such as MAIT and iNKT could partly confound zero-insertion analyses, although diverse VJ usage argued against such confounding for most clonotypes.

V lost 4 bases and J lost 2 bases; the stretch between them is 14 bases long. The CDR3 goes from the cysteine to the phenylalanine over 15 residues. The DNA shown is the 45-base CDR3, in frame from base 1. CDR1 and CDR2 are read off the germline V gene as MNHEY and SVGAGI. The same sample was also used in a study of yellow fever vaccine responses in identical twins. In that second paper, the authors write: The T cell response to vaccination in identical twins was reported by the authors to appear partly convergent and partly personalized. In the study, vaccine-responding T cell clones were precisely tracked in identical twins.

The sample consisted of PBMCs. The chain joins TRBV6-5 to TRBJ2-5; a tentative D match to TRBD2 spans 6 bases. The clonotype was recovered from a woman aged 18-30 years in good health. Here is the DNA: TGTGCCAGCAGTTCCCCCCGGGAGCTACAAGAGACCCAGTACTTC. It is translated as CASSSPRELQETQYF.